The 30 T cell receptor beta chains below come from one sample, sequenced in a study of technical replicates of blood from a handful of donors. The repertoire was sequenced with immunoSEQ multiplex PCR; TCRdb's copy has only in-frame clones and lacks some. The repertoire has nearly 70,000 clones, about 90% of them found once; the top ten carry about 0.38%. Sequences were obtained from T cells isolated from PBMCs. These receptors were taken from a human donor in good health.

The rearrangement joins TRBV4-1 to TRBJ1-2; TRBD1 matches 10 bases. The CDR3 loop spans 14 amino acids. CDR1 is MGHRA, CDR2 YSYEKL, per germline. J was trimmed by 7 bases and V by 2 bases; bases with no gene match: 4. The CDR3 here is CASSQPGTGAGYTF. The CDR3 nucleotides are TGCGCCAGCAGCCAACCCGGGACAGGGGCTGGCTACACCTTC.

The chain uses TRBV9 and TRBJ1-2; the match to TRBD1 covers 9 bases. Germline V gene data show CDR1 as SGDLS and CDR2 as YYNGEE. V trimming: 5 bases; J trimming: 3 bases; junction bases outside the gene matches: 11. The length of the CDR3 is 16 residues. The CDR3 DNA reads as TGTGCCAGCAGTATGGACAGGGGTACTCAGGACTATGGCTACACCTTC. As protein: CASSMDRGTQDYGYTF.

The rearrangement uses TRBV6-5 and TRBJ2-5; 9 bases align to TRBD1. Trimming took 6 bases from V and 4 from J; bases not matched to a gene: 6. This CDR3 is 14 amino acids long. The germline gives CDR1 MNHEY, CDR2 SVGAGI. CDR3 loop: CASRRDREGETQYF. CDR3 sequence (DNA): TGTGCCAGCAGAAGGGACAGGGAGGGAGAGACCCAGTACTTC.

This clone appeared a single time. V is TRBV15 and J is TRBJ2-2; TRBD1 matches at 8 bases. The CDR3 is 17 amino acids. Germline assignment: CDR1 LNHNV and CDR2 YYDKDF (reference sequence). The V and J ends lost 7 bases and 5 bases, in that order; junction bases with no gene match: 15. The CDR3 DNA sequence: TGTGCCACCAACCCGGTGGGTGACAGGGGTCGGACCGGGGAGCTGTTTTTT. Amino acid sequence: CATNPVGDRGRTGELFF.

The chain combines TRBV2 with TRBJ1-5; D call uncertain. CDR1 is SNHLY and CDR2 is FYNNEI in the germline V gene. V was cut by 6 bases and J by 9 bases, with 9 bases left in between. The CDR3 totals 11 residues. CDR3 amino acids: CASRGLGPQHF. CDR3 DNA: TGTGCCAGCAGGGGCCTCGGGCCCCAGCATTTT.

The chain recombines TRBV14 with TRBJ2-5, with TRBD2 matching over 7 bases. This CDR3 is built from 15 residues. The V gene end was trimmed by 1 base and the J gene end by 5 bases; junction bases not matched to a gene: 7. CDR1 is SGHDN and CDR2 is FVKESK in the germline V gene. This CDR3 is CASSQGRGRVETQYF. The CDR3 DNA reads as TGTGCCAGCAGCCAAGGACGCGGGAGAGTGGAGACCCAGTACTTC.

This clone was counted between two and nine times. The rearrangement uses TRBV30 and TRBJ1-1; D not certain. V was shortened by 2 bases and J by 7 bases, with 11 bases between the two germline ends. This CDR3 comprises 12 residues. Germline CDR1 GTSNPN, CDR2 SVGIG (reference sequence). CDR3 in amino acids: CAWSSHTDEAFF. CDR3 bases: TGTGCCTGGAGTAGTCATACAGATGAAGCTTTCTTT.

The rearrangement uses TRBV28 and TRBJ2-1; 11 nucleotides align to TRBD2. The CDR3 totals 17 residues. Looked up from germline, CDR1 is MDHEN and CDR2 is SYDVKM. The trim removed 2 bases at V and 6 bases at J, leaving 9 bases unmatched. The CDR3 DNA follows: TGTGCCAGCAGTTTAGATCAGGGTACTAGCGGGAGCAATGAGCAGTTCTTC. It is translated as CASSLDQGTSGSNEQFF.

V gene TRBV13 combines with J gene TRBJ2-2; 10 bases are shared with TRBD1. The CDR3 runs to 17 residues. Germline V gene lookup returns CDR1 PRHDT and CDR2 FYEKMQ (reference sequence). The V segment lost 5 bases and the J segment 3 bases; nucleotides outside the gene matches: 9. Here the CDR3 DNA reads TGTGCCAGCAGCGCAGTACCGGGACAGGGGTACACCGGGGAGCTGTTTTTT. This sequence encodes CASSAVPGQGYTGELFF.

The V gene is TRBV7-2, the J gene TRBJ1-4, with D tentatively TRBD1 (5 bases). V shed 3 bases and J shed 7 bases, with 15 bases lying between them. Germline V gene data show CDR1 as SGHTA and CDR2 as FQGNSA. The CDR3 contains 15 residues. The CDR3 coding sequence is TGTGCCAGCAGCTTTGGGTGGGGCGTCGGTGAAAAACTGTTTTTT. This codes for CASSFGWGVGEKLFF.

The chain carries TRBV7-3 and TRBJ2-1; D perhaps matches TRBD2 (6 bases). The V and J ends lost 0 bases and 8 bases respectively, with 11 bases between them. CDR1 and CDR2 (germline): SGHTA, FQGTGA. The CDR3 sequence is 14 residues long. The DNA of the CDR3 is TGTGCCAGCAGCTTAACTGGGGGGTTAGATGAGCAGTTCTTC. This encodes CASSLTGGLDEQFF.

This rearrangement joins TRBV7-2 to TRBJ2-1; 11 bases map to TRBD1. V shed 1 base and J 7 bases; nucleotides not matched to a gene: 9. The length of the CDR3 is 17 residues. CDR1 SGHTA and CDR2 FQGNSA come from the germline V gene. CDR3 nucleotides: TGTGCCAGCAGCTTAGTCGGAGGTGGGACAGGGGGAAATGAGCAGTTCTTC. Protein: CASSLVGGGTGGNEQFF.

The V gene is TRBV5-4, the J gene TRBJ1-5; 9 bases agree with TRBD1. This CDR3 spans 15 amino acids. Germline V gene sequence: CDR1 SGHNT, CDR2 YYREEE (reference sequence). Unmatched junction bases numbered 5, after V lost 3 bases and J lost 4 bases. CDR3 protein: CASSSGTGSNQPQHF. In nucleotides, the CDR3 is TGTGCCAGCAGCTCCGGGACAGGGAGTAATCAGCCCCAGCATTTT.

This clone occurred once. The chain employs TRBV2 and TRBJ2-2; 11 nucleotides align to TRBD2. The CDR3 covers 15 residues. Germline CDR1 reads SNHLY; CDR2 reads FYNNEI. With V trimmed by 4 bases and J by 4 bases, 2 bases remained unmatched. This CDR3 reads CASSGGLAATGELFF. The CDR3 DNA reads TGTGCCAGCAGTGGGGGACTAGCGGCCACCGGGGAGCTGTTTTTT.

This clone was found once. CDR3 coding DNA: TGTGCCAGCAGTTCACGGGGATTCTCCTACAATGAGCAGTTCTTC. Translating it yields CASSSRGFSYNEQFF. The V gene is TRBV6-5, the J gene TRBJ2-1, with D tentatively TRBD2 (5 bases). V was trimmed by 4 bases and J by 0 bases, leaving 10 bases between them. CDR1 is MNHEY and CDR2 is SVGAGI in the germline V gene. This CDR3 is built from 15 residues.

The rearrangement uses TRBV10-3 and TRBJ1-3; 8 nucleotides line up with TRBD1. V lost 6 bases, J lost 4 bases, and 8 bases stayed unmatched. CDR3 length: 15 residues. Per the germline V gene, CDR1 is ENHRY and CDR2 is SYGVKD. CDR3 in amino acids: CAIRDDRGYGNTIYF. Written as DNA, the CDR3 is TGTGCCATCAGGGATGACAGGGGCTACGGAAACACCATATATTTT.

This rearrangement joins TRBV7-9 to TRBJ2-5, with 10 bases identical to TRBD1. V was pared by 5 bases and J by 0 bases, with 3 bases of the junction left unmatched. Germline V gene data show CDR1 as SEHNR and CDR2 as FQNEAQ (reference sequence). This CDR3 contains 15 residues. The CDR3 here is CASSATGGYQETQYF. CDR3 coding DNA: TGTGCCAGCAGCGCGACAGGGGGCTACCAAGAGACCCAGTACTTC. The whole variable domain, filled in from reference TRBV7-9 and TRBJ2-5, reads DTGVSQNPRHKITKRGQNVTFRCDPISEHNRLYWYRQTLGQGPEFLTYFQNEAQLEKSRLLSDRFSAERPKGSFSTLEIQRTEQGDSAMYLCASSATGGYQETQYFGPGTRLLVL.

This chain joins TRBV2 and TRBJ2-2; no reliable D call. This CDR3 region has 13 residues. In germline, CDR1 is SNHLY, CDR2 FYNNEI. Trimming pared 9 bases from V and 6 bases from J, leaving 14 bases between. The CDR3 sequence is CASYEFEAGELFF. CDR3 coding DNA: TGTGCCAGTTACGAATTTGAGGCCGGGGAGCTGTTTTTT. Variable domain in full (rest from reference TRBV2 and TRBJ2-2): EPEVTQTPSHQVTQMGQEVILRCVPISNHLYFYWYRQILGQKVEFLVSFYNNEISEKSEIFDDQFSVERPDGSNFTLKIRSTKLEDSAMYFCASYEFEAGELFFGEGSRLTVL.

CDR3 amino acids: CASSEIVGLAEGQYF. The CDR3 DNA sequence: TGTGCCAGCAGTGAGATTGTTGGACTAGCGGAAGGGCAGTACTTC. The rearrangement links TRBV6-1 to TRBJ2-7; 10 bases match TRBD2. The J segment lost 9 bases and the V segment lost 3 bases, leaving 11 bases of the junction unmatched. CDR1 is MNHNS and CDR2 is SASEGT in the germline V gene. The CDR3 length is 15 residues.

The chain combines TRBV7-9 with TRBJ2-2; 8 bases map to TRBD1. J gave up 6 bases and V 2 bases, and 14 bases lay outside the gene matches. The germline gives CDR1 SEHNR, CDR2 FQNEAQ (reference sequence). The CDR3 runs 18 residues. The CDR3 DNA reads TGTGCCAGCAGCTTAACTACCAGGACAGGGAGTACCCCCGGGGAGCTGTTTTTT. Its protein is CASSLTTRTGSTPGELFF.

A single count supports this clone. The chain combines TRBV27 with TRBJ1-2; unclear D gene. Trimming took off 9 bases at V and 0 bases at J, with 8 bases between the two ends. The CDR3 extends over 12 amino acids. CDR1 and CDR2 (germline): MNHEY, SMNVEV (reference sequence). CDR3 nucleotide sequence: TGTGCCAGTCCGGGTACTAACTATGGCTACACCTTC. This codes for CASPGTNYGYTF.

V and J are TRBV28 and TRBJ2-7, with D possibly being TRBD1 (7 bases). V lost 5 bases and J 3 bases, leaving 20 bases between the germline ends. The CDR3 runs to 16 residues. Germline V gene sequence: CDR1 MDHEN, CDR2 SYDVKM. CDR3 nucleotide sequence: TGTGCCAGCAGTCTTCACCCCGACAGGGAGGACTACGAGCAGTACTTC. The encoded protein is CASSLHPDREDYEQYF.

The chain is built from TRBV11-3 and TRBJ2-5; 7 bases map to TRBD1. Germline assignment: CDR1 SGHNT and CDR2 YENEEA. V was pared by 1 base and J by 4 bases, with 9 bases of the junction left unmatched. This CDR3 has 16 amino acids. The CDR3 DNA reads TGTGCCAGCAGCTTAGTAAAGACAGGGAGCGGAGAGACCCAGTACTTC. Protein product: CASSLVKTGSGETQYF.

The rearrangement joins TRBV5-1 to TRBJ1-2; D gene unclear. The germline gives CDR1 SGHRS, CDR2 YFSETQ. Trimming pared 4 bases from V and 6 bases from J, leaving 10 bases between. The CDR3 loop spans 12 amino acids. CDR3 nucleotide sequence: TGCGCCAGCAGCGGAAGCGGGGATGGCTACACCTTC. Translating it yields CASSGSGDGYTF.

V and J are TRBV18 and TRBJ2-5; 7 bases fit TRBD1. The CDR3 consists of 13 residues. The V and J ends lost 5 bases and 4 bases, in that order; junction bases with no gene match: 4. Germline-derived CDR1 and CDR2 are KGHSH and LQKENI. The DNA for the CDR3 is TGTGCCAGCTCAAGTAGGGGGCGAGAGACCCAGTACTTC. It encodes CASSSRGRETQYF.

This clone was seen a single time. V gene TRBV9 combines with J gene TRBJ2-1; 9 bases are a match to TRBD2. This CDR3 spans 16 amino acids. J lost 3 bases, V lost 3 bases, and 7 bases had no gene match. Germline V CDR1 and CDR2: SGDLS, YYNGEE. The CDR3 region has the DNA TGTGCCAGCAGCGCCCCTAGCGGGATAAACTACAATGAGCAGTTCTTC. The encoded protein is CASSAPSGINYNEQFF.

This clone has only a few counts. This chain uses TRBV7-8 with TRBJ1-1; D uncertain. This CDR3 has 12 residues. Trimming stripped 4 bases from V and 4 bases from J, with 7 bases between. Germline CDR1 and CDR2: SGHVS and FQNEAQ. CDR3 coding DNA: TGTGCCAGCAGCTCCCGGGGCACTGAAGCTTTCTTT. As protein: CASSSRGTEAFF.

The chain employs TRBV2 and TRBJ1-1, with a tentative D call TRBD1 (6 bases). V was shortened by 4 bases and J by 3 bases, with 15 bases between the two germline ends. The length of the CDR3 is 15 residues. CDR1 is SNHLY and CDR2 is FYNNEI in the germline V gene. CDR3 in amino acids: CASSGPGQLYTEAFF. CDR3 sequence (DNA): TGTGCCAGCAGTGGCCCGGGACAACTATACACTGAAGCTTTCTTT.

The chain uses TRBV6-1 and TRBJ2-7; no firm D call. The CDR3 is 13 residues long. Trimming cost V 2 bases and J 0 bases, with 5 bases left between them. CDR1 MNHNS and CDR2 SASEGT come from the germline V gene. The chain's CDR3 is CASSETSSYEQYF. Here the CDR3 DNA reads TGTGCCAGCAGTGAAACCAGCTCCTACGAGCAGTACTTC.

The V gene is TRBV19, the J gene TRBJ1-5, with 9 bases aligning to TRBD1. Trimming removed 5 bases from V and 5 bases from J; junction bases left unmatched: 4. The V gene's germline CDR1 is LNHDA and CDR2 SQIVND (reference sequence). The CDR3 length is 14 residues. The CDR3 is CASSYRTGDQPQHF. The DNA for the CDR3 is TGTGCCAGTAGTTATCGGACAGGGGATCAGCCCCAGCATTTT. The full variable domain, rest sourced from reference TRBV19 and TRBJ1-5, is DGGITQSPKYLFRKEGQNVTLSCEQNLNHDAMYWYRQDPGQGLRLIYYSQIVNDFQKGDIAEGYSVSREKKESFPLTVTSAQKNPTAFYLCASSYRTGDQPQHFGDGTRLSIL.